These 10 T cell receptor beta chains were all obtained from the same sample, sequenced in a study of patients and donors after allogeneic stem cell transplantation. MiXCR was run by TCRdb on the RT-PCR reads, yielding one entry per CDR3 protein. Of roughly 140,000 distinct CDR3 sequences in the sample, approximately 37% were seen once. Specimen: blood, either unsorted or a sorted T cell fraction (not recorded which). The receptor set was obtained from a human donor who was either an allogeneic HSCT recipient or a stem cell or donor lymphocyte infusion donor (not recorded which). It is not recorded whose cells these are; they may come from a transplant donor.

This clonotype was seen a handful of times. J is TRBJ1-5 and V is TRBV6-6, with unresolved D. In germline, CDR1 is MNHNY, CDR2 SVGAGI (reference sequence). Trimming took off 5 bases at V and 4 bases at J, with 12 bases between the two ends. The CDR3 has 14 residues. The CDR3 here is CASSDRTENQPQHF. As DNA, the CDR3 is TGTGCCAGCAGTGATCGGACCGAAAATCAGCCCCAGCATTTT.

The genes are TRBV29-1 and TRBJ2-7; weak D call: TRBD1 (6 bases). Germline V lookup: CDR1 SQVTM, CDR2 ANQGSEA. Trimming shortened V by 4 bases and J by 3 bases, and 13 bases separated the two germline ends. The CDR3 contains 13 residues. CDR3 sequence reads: CSVANSQGYEQYF. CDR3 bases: TGCAGCGTTGCCAATTCACAGGGCTACGAGCAGTACTTC.

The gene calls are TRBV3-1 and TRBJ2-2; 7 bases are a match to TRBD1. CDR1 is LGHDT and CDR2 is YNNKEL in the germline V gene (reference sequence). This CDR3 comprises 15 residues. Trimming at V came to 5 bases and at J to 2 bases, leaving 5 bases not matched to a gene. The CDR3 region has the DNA TGTGCCAGCAGCAAAGGACAGGCCAACACCGGGGAGCTGTTTTTT. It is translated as CASSKGQANTGELFF.

CDR3: CASSLQVPYGYTF. The DNA of the CDR3 is TGTGCCAGCAGCTTACAGGTGCCCTATGGCTACACCTTC. V gene TRBV13 combines with J gene TRBJ1-2; D uncertain. The CDR3 consists of 13 residues. V lost 2 bases and J 4 bases, leaving 8 bases between the germline ends. Germline V gene lookup returns CDR1 PRHDT and CDR2 FYEKMQ (reference sequence).

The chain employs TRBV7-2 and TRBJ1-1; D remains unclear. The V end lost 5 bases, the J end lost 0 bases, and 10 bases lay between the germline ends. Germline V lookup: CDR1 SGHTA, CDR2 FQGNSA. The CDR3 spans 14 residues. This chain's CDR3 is CASSPFALNTEAFF. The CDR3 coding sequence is TGTGCCAGCAGCCCCTTCGCCCTGAACACTGAAGCTTTCTTT.

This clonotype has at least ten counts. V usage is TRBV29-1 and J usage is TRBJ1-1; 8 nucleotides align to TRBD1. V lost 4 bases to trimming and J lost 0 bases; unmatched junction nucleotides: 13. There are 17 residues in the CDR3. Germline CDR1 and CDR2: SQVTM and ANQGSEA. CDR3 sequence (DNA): TGCAGCGTTGGGCCCTTCCGGACAGGGCCTATGAACACTGAAGCTTTCTTT. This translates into CSVGPFRTGPMNTEAFF.

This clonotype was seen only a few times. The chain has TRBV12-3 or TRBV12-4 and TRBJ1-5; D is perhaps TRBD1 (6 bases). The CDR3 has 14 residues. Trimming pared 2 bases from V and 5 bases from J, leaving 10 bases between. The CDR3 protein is CASSLKGGYQPQHF. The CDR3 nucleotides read TGTGCCAGCAGTTTAAAAGGGGGTTATCAGCCCCAGCATTTT.

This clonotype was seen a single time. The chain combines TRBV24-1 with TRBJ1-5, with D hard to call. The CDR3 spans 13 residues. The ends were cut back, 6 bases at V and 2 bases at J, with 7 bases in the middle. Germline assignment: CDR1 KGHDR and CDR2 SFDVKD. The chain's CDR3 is CATSIQGNQPQHF. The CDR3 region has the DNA TGTGCCACCAGTATCCAGGGCAATCAGCCCCAGCATTTT.

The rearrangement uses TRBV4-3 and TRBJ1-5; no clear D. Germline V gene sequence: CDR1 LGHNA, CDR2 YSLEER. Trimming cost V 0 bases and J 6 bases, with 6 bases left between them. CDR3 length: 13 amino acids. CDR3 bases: TGCGCCAGCAGCCAAGAGTTGCCTCAGCCCCAGCATTTT. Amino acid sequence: CASSQELPQPQHF.

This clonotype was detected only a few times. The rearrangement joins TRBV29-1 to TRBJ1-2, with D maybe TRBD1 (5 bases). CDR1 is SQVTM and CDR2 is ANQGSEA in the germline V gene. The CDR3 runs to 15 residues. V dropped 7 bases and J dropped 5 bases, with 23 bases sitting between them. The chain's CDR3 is CSGGPVGLRSYGYTF. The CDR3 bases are TGCAGCGGGGGCCCGGTGGGGCTGCGGTCTTATGGCTACACCTTC.